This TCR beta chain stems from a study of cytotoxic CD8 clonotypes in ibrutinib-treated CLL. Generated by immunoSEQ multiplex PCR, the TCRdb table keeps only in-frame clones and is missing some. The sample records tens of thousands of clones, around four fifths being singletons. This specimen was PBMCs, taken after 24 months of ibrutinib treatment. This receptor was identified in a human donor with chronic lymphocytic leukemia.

CDR3 in DNA: TGTGCCAGCAGTCTGGGACGGAATTCCTACGAGCAGTACTTC. Protein sequence: CASSLGRNSYEQYF. The chain employs TRBV6-1 and TRBJ2-7; D assignment may be TRBD1 or TRBD2 (5 bases each). V shed 5 bases and J shed 1 base, with 12 bases lying between them. The germline CDR1 and CDR2 sequences are MNHNS and SASEGT. CDR3 length: 14 amino acids.